The 15 T cell receptor beta chains presented below share a single source sample, sequenced in a study of cytomegalovirus exposure and HLA in healthy donors. Sequencing used immunoSEQ multiplex PCR; TCRdb keeps in-frame clones, though not all of them. Altogether 200,000 to 250,000 clones are present, 75% to 95% being singletons, with the ten largest covering 1% to 1.2%. Sequenced input: PBMCs. These receptors were obtained from a woman between 18 and 29 years old in good health and CMV-seronegative.

This chain connects TRBV6-5 to TRBJ2-7; D is unclear. The CDR3 contains 13 residues. From germline, CDR1 is MNHEY and CDR2 SVGAGI. Trimming removed 8 bases at V and 2 bases at J, with 13 bases between. This chain's CDR3 is CASRLLRTYEQYF. The CDR3, as DNA: TGTGCCAGCCGTCTACTTAGAACCTACGAGCAGTACTTC.

The V gene is TRBV5-1, the J gene TRBJ1-3; possibly TRBD1 for D (6 bases). The germline V and J ends were trimmed by 4 bases and 1 base, with 12 bases remaining between them. This CDR3 is 15 amino acids long. Per germline, CDR1 SGHRS and CDR2 YFSETQ. CDR3 in amino acids: CASSKTGLSGNTIYF. The CDR3 DNA reads as TGCGCCAGCAGCAAGACAGGTCTATCTGGAAACACCATATATTTT.

The chain is built from TRBV7-9 and TRBJ2-7, with 16 bases aligning to TRBD2. The CDR3 has 16 residues. Germline assignment: CDR1 SEHNR and CDR2 FQNEAQ (reference sequence). V gave up 4 bases and J gave up 6 bases; unmatched junction bases: 6. The CDR3 nucleotides read TGTGCCAGCAGCTCGCCGGGACTAGCGGGAGGGGCCGAGCAGTACTTC. Amino acid sequence: CASSSPGLAGGAEQYF. Combining the CDR3 with reference TRBV7-9 and TRBJ2-7 gives the whole variable domain DTGVSQNPRHKITKRGQNVTFRCDPISEHNRLYWYRQTLGQGPEFLTYFQNEAQLEKSRLLSDRFSAERPKGSFSTLEIQRTEQGDSAMYLCASSSPGLAGGAEQYFGPGTRLTVT.

The chain joins TRBV5-5 to TRBJ1-1; 9 nucleotides agree with TRBD1. CDR3 length: 12 residues. Germline trimming cut 4 bases from V and 8 bases from J; bases unmatched to any gene: 3. CDR1 is SGHKS and CDR2 is YYEKEE in the germline V gene (reference sequence). CDR3 sequence (DNA): TGTGCCAGCAGCCCGGGACAGGGAGAAGCTTTCTTT. Protein sequence: CASSPGQGEAFF.

V is TRBV7-9 and J is TRBJ1-4; D is ambiguous. Between the trimmed V and J ends, which lost 5 bases and 0 bases, there was a span of 7 bases. The CDR3 loop spans 14 amino acids. From germline, CDR1 is SEHNR and CDR2 FQNEAQ (reference sequence). This CDR3 is CASSRQATNEKLFF. In DNA form, the CDR3 reads TGTGCCAGCAGCAGACAAGCAACTAATGAAAAACTGTTTTTT.

This chain joins TRBV12-5 and TRBJ2-1; weak D call: TRBD1 (5 bases). Looked up from germline, CDR1 is LGHNT and CDR2 is FRNRAP. Trimming removed 3 bases at V and 4 bases at J, with 13 bases between. The CDR3 sequence is 15 residues long. The CDR3 nucleotides are TGTGCTAGTGGTTTTGGGGCAGGGATTTACAATGAGCAGTTCTTC. Protein: CASGFGAGIYNEQFF.

The CDR3 nucleotides read TGTGCCTGGAGTGTACAGGGGCTAGCGATCTTCCAGTTCTTC. Translation gives CAWSVQGLAIFQFF. The chain has TRBV30 and TRBJ2-1, with D tentatively TRBD1 (7 bases). V dropped 0 bases and J dropped 13 bases, with 19 bases sitting between them. This CDR3 contains 14 residues. Germline values: CDR1 GTSNPN, CDR2 SVGIG (reference sequence).

The chain links TRBV27 to TRBJ1-2; D gene unclear. The CDR3 has 13 amino acids. Germline CDR1 MNHEY, CDR2 SMNVEV (reference sequence). With 3 bases removed from V and 3 bases from J, the gap between germline ends came to 8 bases. The CDR3: CASSFRVDYGYTF. The CDR3 nucleotides read TGTGCCAGCAGTTTCCGGGTCGACTATGGCTACACCTTC.

V is TRBV15 and J is TRBJ2-1; tentatively, D is TRBD2 (5 bases). This CDR3 has 13 amino acids. Germline V gives CDR1 LNHNV, CDR2 YYDKDF (reference sequence). Trimming cost V 5 bases and J 8 bases, with 13 bases left between them. CDR3 sequence: CATSPRDWDEQFF. CDR3 coding DNA: TGTGCCACCAGCCCCCGGGATTGGGATGAGCAGTTCTTC.

V and J are TRBV6-5 and TRBJ1-5, with 8 bases that match TRBD1. Germline CDR1 MNHEY, CDR2 SVGAGI. The CDR3 extends over 16 amino acids. V lost 4 bases and J lost 4; bases outside the gene matches: 9. The CDR3, as DNA: TGTGCCAGCAGTTCGGACAGGGTAGGGACGAATCAGCCCCAGCATTTT. Amino acid sequence: CASSSDRVGTNQPQHF.

In DNA, the CDR3 is TGTGCCAGCAGCCTCAGGCCCGGGGAGCTGTTTTTT. It yields the protein CASSLRPGELFF. J is TRBJ2-2 and V is TRBV11-3; no reliable D call. Trimming pared 5 bases from V and 6 bases from J, leaving 7 bases between. The CDR3 covers 12 residues. Germline CDR1 reads SGHNT; CDR2 reads YENEEA. Full variable domain (rest looked up from reference TRBV11-3 and TRBJ2-2): EAGVVQSPRYKIIEKKQPVAFWCNPISGHNTLYWYLQNLGQGPELLIRYENEEAVDDSQLPKDRFSAERLKGVDSTLKIQPAELGDSAVYLCASSLRPGELFFGEGSRLTVL.

The chain employs TRBV10-3 and TRBJ2-2, with 7 bases aligning to TRBD2. The CDR3 consists of 14 residues. Unmatched junction bases numbered 9, after V lost 9 bases and J lost 5 bases. The germline V gene encodes CDR1 ENHRY and CDR2 SYGVKD. The CDR3, as DNA: TGTGCCATTTGGGGGGGTTTCGGGACCGGGGAGCTGTTTTTT. This gives the protein CAIWGGFGTGELFF.

The chain employs TRBV19 and TRBJ1-5; perhaps TRBD1 as D (5 bases). The CDR3 has 14 amino acids. Trimming pared 6 bases from V and 0 bases from J, leaving 9 bases between. Germline assignment: CDR1 LNHDA and CDR2 SQIVND (reference sequence). The CDR3 region is CASRPGRSNQPQHF. The CDR3 DNA sequence: TGTGCCAGTAGACCAGGGCGTAGCAATCAGCCCCAGCATTTT.

This clone was observed once. The V and J genes are TRBV25-1 and TRBJ2-4, with D possibly being TRBD1 (6 bases). The germline CDR1 and CDR2 sequences are MGHDK and SYGVNS. The CDR3 contains 16 residues. Trimming left V 4 bases short and J 3 bases short, with 16 bases between. DNA for the CDR3: TGTGCCAGCAGTGCCCGGACAGAAAAGGGCAAAAACATTCAGTACTTC. Protein sequence: CASSARTEKGKNIQYF.

The chain combines TRBV21-1 with TRBJ1-3. TRBV21-1 is a known pseudogene. The CDR3 consists of 14 residues. CDR3 in DNA: TGTGCCAGCAGCACCCCTAGCTCTGGAAACACCATATATTTT. It encodes CASSTPSSGNTIYF.